This T cell receptor (beta chain) was captured by sequencing in a study of shared clonotypes between healthy human individuals (dated by TCRdb to the early 2020s). With respect to the entire study: The cohort included three men and a couple of women between 18 and 49 years of age. For each donor, CD4 naive and CD4 memory were each run on three plates, CD8 naive on two plates, and CD8 memory on one plate. Blood TCR repertoires of five healthy adults were deeply sequenced to estimate repertoire size and the extent of clonotype sharing between individuals. To increase sequencing depth and limit assay-specific biases, TCR repertoire library preparation and sequencing were carried out by different laboratories using diverse techniques. Leukapheresis yielded between about 0.94 and 10 billion PBMCs per donor. The paper's findings and limits, for the study overall: Pairwise subsampling indicated that sequencing depth was expected to affect the degree of clonotype sharing among donors. Incomplete sequencing was indicated by rarefaction of sorted-subset datasets, despite the large sequencing depth. Clonotypes shared by all four sorted-subset donors showed higher generation probabilities than non-shared clonotypes. The small number of donors limited the genetic and exposure-history diversity represented. Estimated clonotype richness was generally larger for naive than for memory subsets. Roughly 5% of naive CD4, 3.5% of naive CD8, 2% to 2.5% of memory CD4, and around 0.4% of memory CD8 clonotypes were shared across a few donors. Only blood was sampled, and tissue TCR repertoires likely differ from those in blood.

Regarding this clone: It has no known antigen specificity. Per-base quality was not reported, and no clone a single base away is much larger than it.

Donors were healthy HIV-negative adults with no recently reported acute infections or vaccinations. All donors were Caucasian adults living in Nashville, Tennessee, USA. CD4+ T cells were enriched by magnetic negative selection; naive cells were then positively selected on CD45RA, and the negative fraction formed the memory subset. Blood was obtained by leukapheresis, after which PBMCs were separated by Ficoll-Histopaque density gradient centrifugation and cryopreserved in liquid nitrogen vapor phase. Analytical flow cytometry was used to check the purity and quantity of each magnetically sorted T cell population. Genomic DNA was isolated from every sorted fraction and measured by UV absorbance on a Nanodrop 2000c. As encoded in the germline V gene, CDR1 is SGDLS while CDR2 is YYNGEE. Here V drops 3 bases and J drops 6 bases, and the junction holds 8 bases not matched to any gene. The CDR3 starts with the cysteine, ends with the phenylalanine, and has 14 residues. Only the CDR3 part of the read is kept: 42 bases, read in frame from the first base.

TCR CDR3 regions were amplified from genomic DNA by multiplex PCR using the deep immunoSEQ assay. Extracted genomic DNA from each cell subset was spread evenly across all wells of several immunoSEQ 96-well plates, with each plate serving as a replicate. For sorted subsets, 150 to 250 ng genomic DNA, equal to tens of thousands of T cell genomes, was loaded into each replicate PCR. Purified libraries were quantified with a Qubit 3.0 fluorometer, sized on a Bioanalyzer 2100, and re-quantified with the KAPA Library Quantification kit. Every immunoSEQ 96-well plate was sequenced on a separate single-read 150-cycle Illumina NextSeq 550 flow cell. The study's processing was this. Because the immunoSEQ output included only junctional sequences and no quality scores, the filtering could not be the same as the filtering used for full-length reads. Sequences were annotated with PyIR, a Python wrapper for IgBLAST v1.9, and V/J genes and CDR3 were assigned using IMGT germline references. Reads were filtered out if the reads had weak V/J assignments (E-value above 1e-6), no CDR3, stop codons, out-of-frame junctions, or ambiguous translated residues. A V3J clonotype was defined by an identical inferred V gene, J gene, and CDR3 amino acid sequence. Percentage overlap between repertoires was calculated by dividing the number of shared unique clonotypes by the size of the smaller repertoire. Repertoire richness was assessed with RTK rarefaction, the Chao1 estimator, and Recon v2.1 estimates of unobserved clonotypes. OLGA was used to compute generation probabilities for all TCRbeta clonotypes that the gDNA method yielded from several donors. TCRdb retrieved this table from immuneACCESS and kept in-frame rearrangements only. Not all clones are present; in checked studies, unresolved V genes account for under half, and no reason is known for the remainder. The V and J calls and clone size are taken from that table; D and trimming were inferred from the DNA. This sample has about 2.3 million clones in its table, and more than 80% of those were observed once. Around 0.4% of the sample rests with the top ten.

This clonotype was obtained from a young man in good health. Some clones in this sample may be carry-over from other donors' samples. Sequences were obtained from naive CD4+ T cells from PBMCs. The cell subset or site label of this sample denotes: CD45RA+ positively selected. The chain links TRBV9 with TRBJ2-7, with 8 bases matching TRBD2. The CDR3 amino acid sequence is: CASSGSGTPGEQYF. The sequence in DNA is TGTGCCAGCAGCGGTAGCGGGACCCCCGGCGAGCAGTACTTC.